This T cell receptor (beta chain) was recorded in a study of CD8 T cells in Susac syndrome. Germline V gene sequence: CDR1 SGHAT, CDR2 FQNNGV. There are 12 residues in the CDR3. V was pared by 4 bases and J by 6 bases, with 7 bases between. Random hexamers were used to reverse transcribe an amount of 0.5 to 1 ug RNA. TCRdb reprocessed the immunoSEQ multiplex PCR reads with MiXCR, giving one entry per CDR3 protein. The sample has hundreds of thousands of distinct CDR3 sequences; 85% to 95% are singletons. This chain connects TRBV11-2 to TRBJ2-1, with D unresolved. The clonotype comes from a human donor with multiple sclerosis. Sequences were obtained from CD4+ T cells from PBMCs. The CDR3 DNA is TGTGCCAGCAGCTCCTCTAGCAATGAGCAGTTCTTC. Translated: CASSSSSNEQFF.